Following are 26 T cell receptor beta chains from one sample sequenced in a study of blood T cell repertoires in COVID-19. Libraries were prepared by immunoSEQ multiplex PCR; TCRdb keeps only in-frame clonotypes and omits some of them. Here the sample spans 120,000 to 150,000 clones, roughly 80% being singletons. Sequencing input: peripheral blood. These receptors were collected from a middle-aged woman with active or convalescent COVID-19.

J is TRBJ1-3 and V is TRBV4-1, with a tentative D call TRBD1 (5 bases). Germline lookup yields CDR1 MGHRA and CDR2 YSYEKL. CDR3 length equals 17 residues. V was pared by 0 bases and J by 1 base, with 13 bases between. CDR3 coding DNA: TGCGCCAGCAGCCAAGATGGGGGGGAAGGGTCTGGAAACACCATATATTTT. Its protein is CASSQDGGEGSGNTIYF.

The chain couples TRBV30 to TRBJ1-6, with a possible D match to TRBD1 (5 bases). Per germline, CDR1 GTSNPN and CDR2 SVGIG (reference sequence). Trimming took off 3 bases at V and 9 bases at J, with 15 bases between the two ends. This CDR3 spans 14 amino acids. CDR3 region: CAWSLGGDGSPLHF. The CDR3, as DNA: TGTGCCTGGAGCCTAGGAGGGGACGGTTCACCCCTCCACTTT.

V usage is TRBV5-1 and J usage is TRBJ2-7; maybe TRBD1 (6 bases). CDR3 length: 14 residues. Trimming took off 4 bases at V and 3 bases at J, with 14 bases between the two ends. Germline assignment: CDR1 SGHRS and CDR2 YFSETQ. The CDR3 DNA is TGCGCCAGCAGCCCCGGGCAGGGGCTCTACGAGCAGTACTTC. It translates to CASSPGQGLYEQYF.

The V call is TRBV28, the J call TRBJ1-2, with D maybe TRBD1 (5 bases). Trimming pared 6 bases from V and 2 bases from J, leaving 13 bases between. Germline assignment: CDR1 MDHEN and CDR2 SYDVKM. The CDR3 length is 14 residues. The DNA for the CDR3 is TGTGCCAGCAGCCTGGACAAACCGAACTATGGCTACACCTTC. Translation: CASSLDKPNYGYTF.

The J gene is TRBJ1-6, the V gene TRBV3-1 (or the pseudogene TRBV3-2); D remains unclear. Germline values: CDR1 LGHDT, CDR2 YNNKEL (reference sequence). Trimming shortened V by 4 bases and J by 2 bases, and 6 bases separated the two germline ends. This CDR3 has 14 amino acids. The CDR3, as DNA: TGTGCCAGCAGCCTTCCAGCCTATAATTCACCCCTCCACTTT. It encodes CASSLPAYNSPLHF.

The CDR3 DNA is TGCGCCAGCAGCACGGGACAGGGGCAGGACACCATATATTTT. Translating gives CASSTGQGQDTIYF. The genes are TRBV5-1 and TRBJ1-3, with 10 bases fitting TRBD1. From germline, CDR1 is SGHRS and CDR2 YFSETQ. This CDR3 is built from 14 residues. V lost 4 bases and J lost 8; bases outside the gene matches: 6.

DNA of the CDR3: TGTGCCAGCAGCCAAGATCTCCGGGGTGGGGAGACCCAGTACTTC. Its translation: CASSQDLRGGETQYF. This rearrangement joins TRBV3-1 (or the pseudogene TRBV3-2) to TRBJ2-5; perhaps TRBD2 as D (5 bases). Germline loops: CDR1 LGHDT, CDR2 YNNKEL (reference sequence). This CDR3 comprises 15 residues. Trimming removed 0 bases at V and 5 bases at J, with 13 bases between.

This clone is a singleton in its sample. V gene TRBV7-2 combines with J gene TRBJ2-7; 7 nucleotides line up with TRBD1. The CDR3 runs 14 residues. The V gene end was trimmed by 4 bases and the J gene end by 2 bases; junction bases not matched to a gene: 5. CDR1 SGHTA and CDR2 FQGNSA come from the germline V gene. CDR3 sequence: CASSSRGSPYEQYF. CDR3 in DNA: TGTGCCAGCAGCTCCAGGGGGTCCCCCTACGAGCAGTACTTC.

This clone was counted between two and nine times. CDR3 in DNA: TGTGCCAGCAGCTCCGCTAGCGGGAGTGGGTACAATGAGCAGTTCTTC. Translation gives CASSSASGSGYNEQFF. The chain recombines TRBV5-6 with TRBJ2-1, with 10 nucleotides matching TRBD2. Germline V gene data show CDR1 as SGHDT and CDR2 as YYEEEE. Unmatched junction bases numbered 7, after V lost 3 bases and J lost 4 bases. This CDR3 contains 16 residues.

The chain has TRBV28 and TRBJ1-6; D uncertain. CDR3 length: 15 amino acids. Germline CDR1 and CDR2: MDHEN and SYDVKM. V gave up 4 bases and J gave up 6 bases, with 13 bases separating them. CDR3 residues: CASSSPTGRNSPLHF. The CDR3 coding sequence is TGTGCCAGCAGTTCCCCGACTGGCCGTAATTCACCCCTCCACTTT.

This chain uses TRBV7-7 with TRBJ1-2, with a weak D call TRBD1 (5 bases). The V end was cut by 1 base, the J end by 4 bases, with 19 bases between. Germline CDR1 reads SSHAT; CDR2 reads FNYEAQ (reference sequence). This CDR3 comprises 17 residues. CDR3 loop: CASSLVFSAGLGYGYTF. The CDR3 bases are TGTGCCAGCAGCTTAGTTTTCTCGGCAGGGCTCGGCTATGGCTACACCTTC.

The gene calls are TRBV19 and TRBJ2-1; 10 positions match TRBD2. With 7 bases clipped from V and 7 bases from J, the junction kept 10 bases outside the gene matches. Germline assignment: CDR1 LNHDA and CDR2 SQIVND (reference sequence). CDR3 length: 15 amino acids. This chain's CDR3 is CASTPTSGVLNEQFF. DNA for the CDR3: TGTGCCAGTACCCCCACTAGCGGGGTTTTGAATGAGCAGTTCTTC.

The chain employs TRBV27 and TRBJ1-6; the D gene is possibly TRBD1 (5 bases). The CDR3 contains 14 residues. The V end lost 2 bases, the J end lost 10 bases, and 12 bases lay between the germline ends. The germline V gene encodes CDR1 MNHEY and CDR2 SMNVEV (reference sequence). Written as DNA, the CDR3 is TGTGCCAGCAGTTTAAGCGGGGGTGGATCACCCCTCCACTTT. This encodes CASSLSGGGSPLHF.

V gene TRBV3-1 (or the pseudogene TRBV3-2) combines with J gene TRBJ2-6; 7 bases are shared with TRBD1. In germline, CDR1 is LGHDT, CDR2 YNNKEL (reference sequence). The CDR3 covers 18 residues. V lost 1 base and J lost 0; bases outside the gene matches: 6. The CDR3 here is CASSQGKGAISGANVLTF. The CDR3 coding sequence is TGTGCCAGCAGCCAAGGGAAGGGGGCCATCTCTGGGGCCAACGTCCTGACTTTC.

The chain combines TRBV12-1 with TRBJ2-3; the table's D call of TRBD2 was not tested on the DNA. TRBV12-1 is termed a pseudogene. This CDR3 has 14 amino acids. CDR3 nucleotide sequence: TGTGCCAGCAGCTTTGGCGGTGTCACAGATACGCAGTATTTT. The encoded protein is CASSFGGVTDTQYF.

In its sample, this clone was seen a few times. The rearrangement links TRBV27 to TRBJ1-5; 9 bases fit TRBD1. This CDR3 spans 18 amino acids. Germline lookup yields CDR1 MNHEY and CDR2 SMNVEV (reference sequence). V gave up 4 bases and J gave up 8 bases; unmatched junction bases: 18. The CDR3 spells CASSSIMLGQGPWEPQHF. As DNA, the CDR3 is TGTGCCAGCAGTTCAATTATGCTGGGACAGGGCCCCTGGGAGCCCCAGCATTTT.

The V and J genes are TRBV5-6 and TRBJ1-1; D remains unclear. Trimming removed 4 bases at V and 0 bases at J, with 13 bases between. The CDR3 runs to 15 residues. Germline V gene data show CDR1 as SGHDT and CDR2 as YYEEEE. The CDR3 sequence is CASSPDRRVNTEAFF. The CDR3 DNA reads as TGTGCCAGCAGCCCGGACCGGCGGGTGAACACTGAAGCTTTCTTT.

The CDR3 DNA is TGTGCCAGCAGGCACCCAGGGTCCCAAGAGACCCAGTACTTC. Its protein product is CASRHPGSQETQYF. The chain links TRBV6-6 to TRBJ2-5; tentatively, D is TRBD1 (5 bases). Germline V CDR1 and CDR2: MNHNY, SVGAGI (reference sequence). Trimming cost V 6 bases and J 1 base, with 12 bases left between them. The CDR3 consists of 14 residues.

The chain recombines TRBV27 with TRBJ1-2; TRBD1 aligns across 10 bases. Germline lookup yields CDR1 MNHEY and CDR2 SMNVEV (reference sequence). This CDR3 contains 12 residues. V was clipped by 8 bases and J by 6 bases; unmatched bases: 3. The CDR3 DNA sequence: TGTGCCAGCCGGGACAGGGGCGATGGCTACACCTTC. Translating it yields CASRDRGDGYTF.

The V call is TRBV6-5, the J call TRBJ1-6; D not resolved. With 0 bases removed from V and 5 bases from J, the gap between germline ends came to 8 bases. The CDR3 spans 15 residues. Germline V gene data show CDR1 as MNHEY and CDR2 as SVGAGI. This CDR3 is CASSYSGLDNSPLHF. In DNA form, the CDR3 reads TGTGCCAGCAGTTACTCTGGGCTTGATAATTCACCCCTCCACTTT.

The DNA of the CDR3 is TGTGCCAGCAGTTTATCCTGGACACCTAGCAATCAGCCCCAGCATTTT. Its protein is CASSLSWTPSNQPQHF. The chain links TRBV27 to TRBJ1-5, with TRBD1 as a possible D gene (5 bases). Looked up from germline, CDR1 is MNHEY and CDR2 is SMNVEV (reference sequence). The CDR3 length is 16 residues. Trimming cost V 0 bases and J 0 bases, with 9 bases left between them.

The genes are TRBV4-3 and TRBJ1-4, with 7 bases lining up with TRBD1. This CDR3 is built from 16 residues. Unmatched junction bases numbered 9, after V lost 3 bases and J lost 5 bases. Germline lookup yields CDR1 LGHNA and CDR2 YSLEER. The CDR3 region is CASSQNGAGGNEKLFF. The CDR3 coding sequence is TGCGCCAGCAGCCAGAATGGGGCAGGGGGGAATGAAAAACTGTTTTTT.

The chain is built from TRBV19 and TRBJ1-5; D not certain. Trimming left V 1 base short and J 7 bases short, with 11 bases between. CDR3 length: 14 residues. Germline V gene lookup returns CDR1 LNHDA and CDR2 SQIVND (reference sequence). CDR3 bases: TGTGCCAGTAGTATAGTCAGGTCCGGCCAGCCCCAGCATTTT. It translates to CASSIVRSGQPQHF.

The chain couples TRBV7-9 to TRBJ2-6, with unresolved D. The CDR3 totals 15 residues. Germline V gives CDR1 SEHNR, CDR2 FQNEAQ (reference sequence). V gave up 5 bases and J gave up 4 bases, with 12 bases separating them. CDR3 in amino acids: CASSREAGGANVLTF. CDR3 DNA: TGTGCCAGCAGCCGAGAGGCCGGGGGGGCCAACGTCCTGACTTTC.

In its sample, this clone was seen a few times. V gene TRBV18 combines with J gene TRBJ1-1; D is ambiguous. The CDR3 is 13 residues long. V gave up 2 bases and J gave up 10 bases, with 14 bases separating them. CDR1 is KGHSH, CDR2 LQKENI, per germline. The CDR3 DNA reads TGTGCCAGCTCACCAGAGTCCCGAAGTGGAGCTTTCTTT. Encoded protein: CASSPESRSGAFF.

The V gene is TRBV30, the J gene TRBJ1-5, with D tentatively TRBD1 (5 bases). Germline V gene lookup returns CDR1 GTSNPN and CDR2 SVGIG (reference sequence). The V end was cut by 5 bases, the J end by 7 bases, with 15 bases between. The CDR3 covers 13 residues. CDR3 protein: CAWSSGLYQPQHF. CDR3 nucleotide sequence: TGTGCCTGGTCATCAGGGCTGTACCAGCCCCAGCATTTT.